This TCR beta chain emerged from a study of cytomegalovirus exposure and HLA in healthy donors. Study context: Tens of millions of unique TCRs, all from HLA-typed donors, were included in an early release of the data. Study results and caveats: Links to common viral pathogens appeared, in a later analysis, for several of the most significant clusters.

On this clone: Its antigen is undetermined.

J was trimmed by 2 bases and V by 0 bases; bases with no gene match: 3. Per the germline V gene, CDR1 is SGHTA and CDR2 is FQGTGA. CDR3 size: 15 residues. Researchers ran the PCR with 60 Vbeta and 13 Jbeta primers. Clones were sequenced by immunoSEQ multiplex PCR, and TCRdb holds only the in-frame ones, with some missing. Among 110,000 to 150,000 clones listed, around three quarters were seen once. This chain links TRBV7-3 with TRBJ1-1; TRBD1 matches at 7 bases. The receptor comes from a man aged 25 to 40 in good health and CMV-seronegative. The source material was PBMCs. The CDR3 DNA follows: TGTGCCAGCAGCTTAACAGGGGGCCTAAACACTGAAGCTTTCTTT. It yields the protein CASSLTGGLNTEAFF.